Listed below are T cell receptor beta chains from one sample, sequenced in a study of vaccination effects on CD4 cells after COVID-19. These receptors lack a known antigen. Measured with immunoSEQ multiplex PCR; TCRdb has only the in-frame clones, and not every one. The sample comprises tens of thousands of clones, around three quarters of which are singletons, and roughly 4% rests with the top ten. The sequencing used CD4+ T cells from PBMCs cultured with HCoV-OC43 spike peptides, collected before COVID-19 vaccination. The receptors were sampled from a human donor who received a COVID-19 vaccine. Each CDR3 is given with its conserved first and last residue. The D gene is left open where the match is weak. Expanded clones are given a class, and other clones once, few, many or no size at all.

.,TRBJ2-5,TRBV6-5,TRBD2,CASSRGGGQETQYF,TGTGCCAGCAGTCGGGGCGGGGGACAAGAGACCCAGTACTTC
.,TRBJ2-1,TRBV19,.,CATRARGNEQFF,TGTGCCACCCGGGCCCGAGGCAATGAGCAGTTCTTC
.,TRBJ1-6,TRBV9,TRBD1,CASSPWTGETPLHF,TGTGCCAGCAGCCCATGGACAGGGGAAACACCCCTCCACTTT
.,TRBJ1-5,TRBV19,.,CASTPESGWTKQPQHF,TGTGCCAGTACCCCCGAGTCGGGGTGGACAAAACAGCCCCAGCATTTT
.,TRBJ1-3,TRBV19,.,CASRAEYYSGNTIYF,TGTGCCAGTAGGGCAGAATATTACTCTGGAAACACCATATATTTT
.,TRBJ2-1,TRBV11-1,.,CASSLGTGFSYNEQFF,TGTGCCAGCAGCTTAGGCACCGGGTTCTCCTACAATGAGCAGTTCTTC
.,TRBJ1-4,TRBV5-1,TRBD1,CASSLAQGGEKLFF,TGCGCCAGCAGCTTGGCACAGGGGGGTGAAAAACTGTTTTTT
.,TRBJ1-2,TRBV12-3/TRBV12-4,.,CASSNYGYTF,TGTGCCAGCAGTAACTATGGCTACACCTTC
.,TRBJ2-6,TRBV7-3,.,CASSSSSGANVLTF,TGTGCCAGCAGCTCAAGTTCTGGGGCCAACGTCCTGACTTTC
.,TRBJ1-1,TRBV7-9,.,CASSPRDASSMEAFF,TGTGCCAGCAGCCCCCGGGATGCGAGTTCTATGGAAGCTTTCTTT
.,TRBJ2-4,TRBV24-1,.,CATSDTQGSGAKNIQYF,TGTGCCACCAGTGACACCCAGGGTTCTGGTGCCAAAAACATTCAGTACTTC
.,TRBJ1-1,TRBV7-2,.,CASTFIWGTEAFF,TGTGCCAGCACTTTTATCTGGGGCACTGAAGCTTTCTTT
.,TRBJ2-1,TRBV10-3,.,CAISGGFGNEQFF,TGTGCCATCAGTGGGGGGTTTGGGAATGAGCAGTTCTTC
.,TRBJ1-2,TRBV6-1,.,CASSEGAGYGYTF,TGTGCCAGCAGTGAAGGGGCCGGATATGGCTACACCTTC
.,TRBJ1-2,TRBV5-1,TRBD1,CASSSGTGGPLPYGYTF,TGCGCCAGCAGCTCGGGGACAGGGGGGCCGCTACCCTATGGCTACACCTTC
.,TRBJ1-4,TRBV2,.,CASSGLGGPATNEKLFF,TGTGCCAGCAGTGGCCTCGGGGGACCCGCAACTAATGAAAAACTGTTTTTT
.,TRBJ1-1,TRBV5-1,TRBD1,CASSLVPGTGGVLSHLNTEAFF,TGCGCCAGCAGCTTGGTCCCCGGGACAGGGGGCGTTCTATCACACTTGAACACTGAAGCTTTCTTT
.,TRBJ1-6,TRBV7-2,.,CASSLVSSSFNSPLHF,TGTGCCAGCAGCTTAGTTAGTTCGAGTTTTAATTCACCCCTCCACTTT
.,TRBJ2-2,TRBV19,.,CASSRVPGPGELFF,TGTGCCAGTAGCAGGGTCCCAGGCCCCGGGGAGCTGTTTTTT
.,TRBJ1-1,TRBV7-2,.,CARAGQIMNTEAFF,TGTGCCAGGGCGGGGCAGATAATGAACACTGAAGCTTTCTTT
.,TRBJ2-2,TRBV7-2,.,CASSLLGTGNTGELFF,TGTGCCAGCAGCTTATTGGGGACCGGGAACACCGGGGAGCTGTTTTTT
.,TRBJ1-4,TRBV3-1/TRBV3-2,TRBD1,CASSSRDRDGKLFF,TGTGCCAGCAGCAGCCGGGACAGGGACGGAAAACTGTTTTTT
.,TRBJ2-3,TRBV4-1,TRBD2,CASSQELAGYTDTQYF,TGCGCCAGCAGCCAAGAACTAGCGGGATACACAGATACGCAGTATTTT
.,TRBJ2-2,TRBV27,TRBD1,CASRRSGQETGELFF,TGTGCCAGCAGGAGATCGGGACAGGAGACCGGGGAGCTGTTTTTT
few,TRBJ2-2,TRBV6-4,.,CASSDSFGNANTGELFF,TGTGCCAGCAGTGACTCTTTTGGGAACGCGAACACCGGGGAGCTGTTTTTT
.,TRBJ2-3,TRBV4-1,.,CASSQVIQVLGTDTQYF,TGCGCCAGCAGCCAAGTCATACAGGTTTTGGGCACAGATACGCAGTATTTT
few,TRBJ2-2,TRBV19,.,CASKTEGVPTGELFF,TGTGCCAGTAAGACTGAAGGAGTTCCTACCGGGGAGCTGTTTTTT